This T cell receptor (beta chain) was found in a study of tissue T cells after allogeneic stem cell transplantation. Study details: Pathologist review favored tissue samples showing histologically apparent lymphocytes. The study's findings and limits: Few T cell clones were shared across patients, but motif clusters showed tissue-specific shared signatures. Only a limited share of tissue TCRs appeared in blood or spleen. Within patients, tissue anatomy strongly shaped TCR repertoire composition.

V lost 3 bases to trimming and J lost 4 bases, with 15 bases between them. The length of the CDR3 is 14 residues. The V gene's germline CDR1 is GTSNPN and CDR2 SVGIG (reference sequence). Assay: immunoSEQ multiplex PCR; the TCRdb copy retains only in-frame clones and omits some. This table has around 5,300 clones, 60% to 80% appearing once. This clone was counted a few times. Its antigen is undetermined. The material was tissue from the colon, obtained at autopsy. The TCR sequence derives from a female donor over 55 with lung cancer. The chain uses TRBV30 and TRBJ1-2; D is ambiguous. The CDR3 DNA sequence: TGTGCCTGGAGGAGTCACAAGGCGTCCTATGGCTACACCTTC. It encodes CAWRSHKASYGYTF.